A selection of T cell receptor beta chains follows, all from one sample in a study of T cell responses to AZD1222 COVID-19 vaccine. Assay: immunoSEQ multiplex PCR; the TCRdb copy retains only in-frame clones and omits some. The repertoire holds 110,000 or so clones, with 75% to 90% as singletons. The sample consisted of peripheral blood, taken 28 days after the second AZD1222 dose. Source of these receptors: an adult who received the AZD1222 COVID-19 vaccine. Each CDR3 is given with its conserved first and last residue. A D gene is named only where the DNA matches it firmly. A clone size is listed for some rows: how often the clone was seen (once, few, many), or a class if it is expanded.

clone_size j_call d_call v_call cdr3_aa cdr3_nt
NA TRBJ1-1 NA TRBV19 CASSPQGITEAFF TGTGCCAGTAGCCCACAGGGTATCACTGAAGCTTTCTTT
NA TRBJ2-1 NA TRBV7-2 CASSLAGGAWDEQFF TGTGCCAGCAGCTTAGCGGGGGGGGCCTGGGATGAGCAGTTCTTC
NA TRBJ2-3 NA TRBV18 CASSPPRRTATDTQYF TGTGCCAGCTCACCACCCAGAAGGACGGCCACAGATACGCAGTATTTT
NA TRBJ2-3 NA TRBV28 CASSLRPSGTDTQYF TGTGCCAGCAGTTTACGCCCTAGCGGCACAGATACGCAGTATTTT
NA TRBJ1-1 NA TRBV5-1 CASSSTGTGNTEAFF TGCGCCAGCAGCTCGACCGGGACGGGAAACACTGAAGCTTTCTTT
NA TRBJ2-7 TRBD2 TRBV5-1 CASSLTAGVRDEQYF TGCGCCAGCAGCTTGACGGCGGGAGTGCGGGACGAGCAGTACTTC
NA TRBJ2-1 TRBD2 TRBV5-5 CASSYLTSGGHEQFF TGTGCCAGCAGCTACCTGACTAGCGGGGGACATGAGCAGTTCTTC
NA TRBJ2-7 NA TRBV11-3 CASRTGQTYEQYF TGTGCCAGCCGCACCGGACAGACCTACGAGCAGTACTTC
NA TRBJ2-7 TRBD1 TRBV4-3 CASSQGQGVYEQYF TGCGCCAGCAGCCAAGGACAGGGGGTGTACGAGCAGTACTTC
NA TRBJ2-3 TRBD2 TRBV9 CASSLSGRTDTQYF TGTGCCAGCAGCCTAAGCGGGAGAACGGATACGCAGTATTTT
NA TRBJ1-1 NA TRBV7-9 CASSLEENTEAFF TGTGCCAGCAGCTTAGAGGAGAACACTGAAGCTTTCTTT
NA TRBJ2-1 NA TRBV21-1 CAKAQGADEQFF TGTGCCAAGGCACAGGGGGCGGATGAGCAGTTCTTC
NA TRBJ1-6 NA TRBV3-1/TRBV3-2 CASSHPRGTLHF TGTGCCAGCAGCCACCCAAGGGGTACCCTCCACTTT
NA TRBJ2-7 TRBD2 TRBV5-1 CASSLGSGRFYEQYF TGCGCCAGCAGCTTGGGTAGCGGGAGGTTCTACGAGCAGTACTTC
NA TRBJ2-7 TRBD2 TRBV3-1/TRBV3-2 CASSLPASGRHEQYF TGTGCCAGCAGCCTCCCAGCTAGCGGGAGGCACGAGCAGTACTTC
NA TRBJ2-6 NA TRBV27 CASSLMPVVSRASGANVLTF TGTGCCAGCAGTTTAATGCCCGTCGTCAGTCGCGCCTCTGGGGCCAACGTCCTGACTTTC
NA TRBJ2-1 NA TRBV4-3 CASSQDSGSDNEQFF TGCGCCAGCAGCCAAGACAGCGGATCTGACAATGAGCAGTTCTTC
NA TRBJ2-5 TRBD2 TRBV6-5 CASSDPSGRTETQYF TGTGCCAGCAGCGATCCTAGCGGGAGAACGGAGACCCAGTACTTC
NA TRBJ2-7 NA TRBV4-2 CASSQELGGGDYEQYF TGTGCCAGCAGCCAAGAACTTGGGGGGGGCGACTACGAGCAGTACTTC
NA TRBJ1-2 NA TRBV5-6 CASRFGGYGYTF TGTGCCAGCAGGTTCGGGGGGTATGGCTACACCTTC
NA TRBJ1-5 NA TRBV6-4 CASSDGRERERPQHF TGTGCCAGCAGTGACGGCAGGGAGCGGGAGAGGCCCCAGCATTTT
NA TRBJ1-1 NA TRBV4-3 CASSPRDGGSTFF TGCGCCAGCAGCCCTCGGGACGGCGGGTCGACTTTCTTT
NA TRBJ2-5 NA TRBV7-2 CASSLGGWETQYF TGTGCCAGCAGCTTAGGGGGGTGGGAGACCCAGTACTTC
NA TRBJ2-6 TRBD1 TRBV5-5 CASSRGQSGANVLTF TGTGCCAGCAGCCGGGGACAGTCTGGGGCCAACGTCCTGACTTTC
NA TRBJ1-3 TRBD1 TRBV4-2 CASSQVEGAGGNTIYF TGTGCCAGCAGCCAAGTGGAGGGGGCAGGTGGAAACACCATATATTTT
NA TRBJ2-7 NA TRBV16 CASSQSAGPYEQYF TGTGCCAGCAGCCAATCGGCGGGGCCCTACGAGCAGTACTTC
NA TRBJ2-1 NA TRBV24-1 CATSDFRPYEQFF TGTGCCACCAGTGATTTCAGACCGTATGAGCAGTTCTTC
NA TRBJ2-3 NA TRBV6-5 CASRPAVGDTQYF TGTGCCAGCAGGCCCGCGGTTGGAGATACGCAGTATTTT
NA TRBJ1-5 NA TRBV12-3/TRBV12-4 CASSPPQGRPQHF TGTGCCAGCAGCCCACCACAGGGCCGGCCCCAGCATTTT
NA TRBJ2-3 TRBD1 TRBV13 CASSWTGTGGTDTQYF TGTGCCAGCAGCTGGACCGGGACAGGGGGCACAGATACGCAGTATTTT
once TRBJ2-7 NA TRBV6-2/TRBV6-3 CASSQGFEQYF TGTGCCAGCAGCCAAGGGTTCGAGCAGTACTTC
NA TRBJ2-7 NA TRBV4-3 CASSQFRYSSYEQYF TGCGCCAGCAGCCAATTTAGGTACAGCTCCTACGAGCAGTACTTC
NA TRBJ2-7 NA TRBV12-3/TRBV12-4 CASSSSEYYEQYF TGTGCCAGCAGTTCCTCAGAATACTACGAGCAGTACTTC
once TRBJ2-7 TRBD2 TRBV6-2/TRBV6-3 CASSHRAGVHEQYF TGTGCCAGCAGCCACCGGGCGGGAGTACACGAGCAGTACTTC
NA TRBJ1-1 NA TRBV6-4 CASSPSGRFTEAFF TGTGCCAGCAGCCCGTCGGGGCGGTTCACTGAAGCTTTCTTT
NA TRBJ1-5 NA TRBV3-1/TRBV3-2 CASSQLGTGNQPQHF TGTGCCAGCAGCCAACTCGGGACGGGCAATCAGCCCCAGCATTTT
NA TRBJ1-5 NA TRBV28 CASSLSGEGMNQPQHF TGTGCCAGCAGTTTATCCGGCGAGGGGATGAATCAGCCCCAGCATTTT
NA TRBJ2-6 NA TRBV3-1/TRBV3-2 CASSQEYASSGANVLTF TGTGCCAGCAGCCAAGAATACGCGAGCTCTGGGGCCAACGTCCTGACTTTC
once TRBJ1-5 NA TRBV7-8 CASSDPRGVSNQPQHF TGTGCCAGCAGCGACCCTCGTGGAGTTAGCAATCAGCCCCAGCATTTT
NA TRBJ1-1 NA TRBV19 CATTGITEAFF TGTGCCACAACGGGGATCACTGAAGCTTTCTTT
NA TRBJ2-1 NA TRBV13 CASSLGRLREQFF TGTGCCAGCAGCTTAGGGAGATTGCGAGAGCAGTTCTTC
once TRBJ2-7 NA TRBV14 CASSEGTGSYEQYF TGTGCCAGCAGCGAAGGTACAGGGAGTTACGAGCAGTACTTC
NA TRBJ2-2 TRBD2 TRBV7-2 CASSLGLSGDRTGELFF TGTGCCAGCAGCTTAGGGCTGAGCGGGGACCGCACCGGGGAGCTGTTTTTT
NA TRBJ1-1 NA TRBV5-5 CASSLVRQVQAFF TGTGCCAGCAGCTTGGTTCGACAGGTTCAAGCTTTCTTT
NA TRBJ1-5 NA TRBV7-8 CASSLMTGDSNQPQHF TGTGCCAGCAGCCTTATGACGGGCGATAGCAATCAGCCCCAGCATTTT
NA TRBJ2-7 TRBD1 TRBV3-1/TRBV3-2 CASSQGWQGASYEQYF TGTGCCAGCAGCCAAGGGTGGCAGGGGGCCTCCTACGAGCAGTACTTC
once TRBJ1-1 NA TRBV18 CASSPPGGNTEAFF TGTGCCAGCTCACCACCGGGGGGGAACACTGAAGCTTTCTTT
NA TRBJ2-1 TRBD2 TRBV9 CASSVGGLAVLAEQFF TGTGCCAGCAGCGTGGGGGGACTAGCGGTGTTGGCTGAGCAGTTCTTC
NA TRBJ1-2 NA TRBV4-1 CASSQGELANYGYTF TGCGCCAGCAGCCAAGGGGAGTTAGCTAACTATGGCTACACCTTC
NA TRBJ2-1 NA TRBV28 CASSPLGGNEQFF TGTGCCAGCAGCCCTTTGGGGGGTAATGAGCAGTTCTTC
NA TRBJ2-5 TRBD1 TRBV6-2/TRBV6-3 CASSQPQTDRGQETQYF TGTGCCAGCAGCCAACCCCAGACCGACAGGGGGCAAGAGACCCAGTACTTC
NA TRBJ2-3 TRBD2 TRBV5-1 CASSRRTSGGAGDTQYF TGCGCCAGCAGCCGTAGGACTAGCGGGGGGGCAGGTGATACGCAGTATTTT
NA TRBJ2-7 NA TRBV6-1 CASSEKGQQWRLYEQYF TGTGCCAGCAGTGAGAAGGGCCAGCAATGGAGGCTGTACGAGCAGTACTTC
NA TRBJ2-7 TRBD2 TRBV18 CASSSGGVPYEQYF TGTGCCAGCTCCTCGGGGGGGGTTCCCTACGAGCAGTACTTC
NA TRBJ1-1 NA TRBV7-9 CASSLGGARTEAFF TGTGCCAGCAGCCTCGGGGGGGCACGGACTGAAGCTTTCTTT
NA TRBJ2-1 TRBD2 TRBV30 CAWRGGSGSGNEQFF TGTGCCTGGAGGGGAGGTAGCGGGAGTGGGAATGAGCAGTTCTTC
NA TRBJ2-2 NA TRBV29-1 CSVDGLLGYTGELFF TGCAGCGTTGATGGCCTACTAGGATATACCGGGGAGCTGTTTTTT
NA TRBJ2-5 NA TRBV21-1 CASSKVSVLTTGQPQETQYF TGTGCCAGCAGCAAAGTTTCCGTATTGACTACAGGGCAACCCCAAGAGACCCAGTACTTC
NA TRBJ2-7 TRBD2 TRBV13 CASSLRTSGRVSSYEQYF TGTGCCAGCAGCTTAAGGACTAGCGGGAGGGTTAGCTCCTACGAGCAGTACTTC